This TCR beta chain was recorded in a study of brain T cells in children with intractable seizures (dated by TCRdb to the early 2020s). Study-level background: Resected brain tissue from 53 pediatric epilepsy surgery cases was initially screened for immune gene transcripts with a NanoString immunology panel. Among the roughly 12 selected surgery cases, eight also had pre-surgery blood sequenced, leaving four with brain tissue only.

The immunoSEQ assay was used to generate TCR beta chain sequences from genomic DNA. The original methods were these. CDR3 sequences that did not begin with the conserved framework cysteine at position 104 were removed by hand. To get clonality, the normalized Shannon's Diversity Index was subtracted from one, giving values from 0 (maximal diversity) to 1 (oligoclonal). Chi-squared comparison-of-proportions tests were used to check whether the frequency of the same CDR3 differed between samples, for example brain versus blood. Public clonotypes were found by searching immuneACCESS, and the VDJdb browser was used to assess similarity to known antiviral clonotypes. The table comes from immuneACCESS by way of TCRdb, which keeps in-frame sequences with V and J called. Part of the clones is missing from these tables; in studies checked, under half for an unresolved V gene and the rest for unknown reasons. The V and J calls and clone size are taken from that table; D and trimming were inferred from the DNA. This sample is represented by 70,000 to 85,000 clones; around 90% of them were singletons. The leading ten clones occupy 20% to 25% of the sample.

In regard to this clone: The target of this receptor is not known. Base qualities are not provided; no much larger clone lies one nucleotide away.

CDR1 and CDR2 were assigned from the germline V gene as SGHTA and FQGTGA. V sheds 0 bases and J sheds 4 bases, leaving 9 bases between their ends. Taken from cysteine to phenylalanine, the CDR3 has 14 residues. Only the CDR3 portion is preserved as DNA: 42 bases, with reading frame beginning at the first base. Results the study describes overall, beyond this receptor: Viral specificity was inferred solely from CDR3 sequence similarity, and the HCMV serostatus of the patients was not known. Sequencing depth differed between pre- and post-surgery blood, so clones missing from the pre-surgery sample may reflect undersampling.

The time point label on this specimen signifies: resected brain tissue, or blood drawn just prior to surgery. The surgery cases showing the highest brain T cell transcript signatures were chosen for TCR beta chain sequencing of brain tissue and, when available, of blood. Before surgery, the patients had been given at least one anti-epileptic drug. The TCR-sequenced patients were children whose drug-resistant epilepsy was caused by tuberous sclerosis complex, focal cortical dysplasia, Rasmussen encephalitis or hemimegalencephaly. Blood was drawn right before the epilepsy surgery. The Monarch genomic DNA purification kit was used to extract bulk genomic DNA from unsorted brain tissue and whole blood.

The specimen was peripheral blood, collected at surgery. This receptor chain uses TRBV7-3 and TRBJ1-1, with the D gene call left open. The receptor was derived from a girl aged 2-10 years with Rasmussen encephalitis and intractable seizures. The CDR3 reads as follows: CASSLTGLGTEAFF. The sequence in DNA is TGTGCCAGCAGCTTAACGGGTCTTGGCACTGAAGCTTTCTTT.